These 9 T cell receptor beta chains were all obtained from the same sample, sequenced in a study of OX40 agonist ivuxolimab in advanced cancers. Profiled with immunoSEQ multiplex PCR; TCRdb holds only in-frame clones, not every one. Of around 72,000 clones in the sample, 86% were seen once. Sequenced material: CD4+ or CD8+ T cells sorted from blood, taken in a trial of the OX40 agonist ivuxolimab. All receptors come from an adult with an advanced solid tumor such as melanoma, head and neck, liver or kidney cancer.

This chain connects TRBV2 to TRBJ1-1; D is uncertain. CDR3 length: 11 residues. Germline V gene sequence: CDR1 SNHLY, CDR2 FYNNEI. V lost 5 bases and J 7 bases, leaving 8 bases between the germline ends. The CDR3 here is CASSPQNEAFF. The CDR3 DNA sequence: TGTGCCAGCAGTCCCCAGAATGAAGCTTTCTTT.

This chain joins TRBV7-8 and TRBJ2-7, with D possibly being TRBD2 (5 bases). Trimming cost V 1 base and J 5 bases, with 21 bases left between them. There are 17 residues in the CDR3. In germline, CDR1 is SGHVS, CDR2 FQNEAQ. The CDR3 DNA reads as TGTGCCAGCAGCTTAGATATCCTGGACGCTCTCGGGAACGAGCAGTACTTC. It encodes CASSLDILDALGNEQYF.

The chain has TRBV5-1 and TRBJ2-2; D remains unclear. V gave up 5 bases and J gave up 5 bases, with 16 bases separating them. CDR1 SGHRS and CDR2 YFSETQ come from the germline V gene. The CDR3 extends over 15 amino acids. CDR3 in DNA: TGCGCCAGCAGGTCCAATACACAATCAACCGGGGAGCTGTTTTTT. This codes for CASRSNTQSTGELFF.

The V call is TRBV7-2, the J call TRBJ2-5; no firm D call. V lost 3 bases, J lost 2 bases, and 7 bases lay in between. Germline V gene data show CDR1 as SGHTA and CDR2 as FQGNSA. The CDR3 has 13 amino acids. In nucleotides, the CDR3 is TGTGCCAGCAGCTTCGCCATTCAAGAGACCCAGTACTTC. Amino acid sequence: CASSFAIQETQYF.

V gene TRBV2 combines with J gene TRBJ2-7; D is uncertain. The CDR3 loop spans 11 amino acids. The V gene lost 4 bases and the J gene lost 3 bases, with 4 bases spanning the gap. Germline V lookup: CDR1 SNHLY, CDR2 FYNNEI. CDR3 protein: CASSGRYEQYF. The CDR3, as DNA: TGTGCCAGCAGTGGGCGCTACGAGCAGTACTTC. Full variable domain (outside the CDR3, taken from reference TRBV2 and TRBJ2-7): EPEVTQTPSHQVTQMGQEVILRCVPISNHLYFYWYRQILGQKVEFLVSFYNNEISEKSEIFDDQFSVERPDGSNFTLKIRSTKLEDSAMYFCASSGRYEQYFGPGTRLTVT.

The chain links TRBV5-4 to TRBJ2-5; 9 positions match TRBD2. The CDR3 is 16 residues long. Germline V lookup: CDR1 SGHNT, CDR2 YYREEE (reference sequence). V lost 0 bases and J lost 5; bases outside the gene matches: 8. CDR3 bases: TGTGCCAGCAGCTTGGCCGGGCGGGGGGGCCGGGAGACCCAGTACTTC. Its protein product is CASSLAGRGGRETQYF.

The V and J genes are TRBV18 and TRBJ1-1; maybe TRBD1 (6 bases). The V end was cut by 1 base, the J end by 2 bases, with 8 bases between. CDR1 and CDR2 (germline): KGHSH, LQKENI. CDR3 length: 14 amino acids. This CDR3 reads CASSPQGVNTEAFF. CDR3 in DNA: TGTGCCAGCTCACCACAGGGGGTCAACACTGAAGCTTTCTTT.

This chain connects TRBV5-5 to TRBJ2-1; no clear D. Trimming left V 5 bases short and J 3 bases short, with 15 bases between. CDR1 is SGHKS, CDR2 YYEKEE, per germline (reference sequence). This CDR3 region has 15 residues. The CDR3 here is CASSPGETYYNEQFF. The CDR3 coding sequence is TGTGCCAGCAGTCCGGGCGAGACGTACTACAATGAGCAGTTCTTC. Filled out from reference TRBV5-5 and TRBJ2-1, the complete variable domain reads DAGVTQSPTHLIKTRGQQVTLRCSPISGHKSVSWYQQVLGQGPQFIFQYYEKEERGRGNFPDRFSARQFPNYSSELNVNALLLGDSALYLCASSPGETYYNEQFFGPGTRLTVL.

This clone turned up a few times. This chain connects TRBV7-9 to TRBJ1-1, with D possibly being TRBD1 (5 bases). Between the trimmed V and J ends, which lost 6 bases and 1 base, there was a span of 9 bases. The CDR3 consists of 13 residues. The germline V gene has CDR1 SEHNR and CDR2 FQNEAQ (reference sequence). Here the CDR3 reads CASRIRENTEAFF. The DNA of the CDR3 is TGTGCCAGCAGGATCAGGGAGAACACTGAAGCTTTCTTT.